What follows is one TCR beta chain and its context. V was trimmed by 1 base and J by 5 bases, leaving 6 bases between them. CDR3 length equals 13 residues. Germline CDR1 SGHDN, CDR2 FVKESK. This sample is drawn from a study of blood T cell repertoires in COVID-19. Assay: immunoSEQ multiplex PCR; the TCRdb copy retains only in-frame clones and omits some. Altogether some 130,000 clones are present, approximately 88% being singletons, with the ten largest covering 17%. The chain has TRBV14 and TRBJ1-5; no definite D call. The receptor's source is a woman over 75 with acute or convalescent COVID-19. Sequencing used peripheral blood. The CDR3 sequence is CASSQARDQPQHF. CDR3 sequence (DNA): TGTGCCAGCAGCCAAGCGAGGGATCAGCCCCAGCATTTT. Full variable domain (rest looked up from reference TRBV14 and TRBJ1-5): EAGVTQFPSHSVIEKGQTVTLRCDPISGHDNLYWYRRVMGKEIKFLLHFVKESKQDESGMPNNRFLAERTGGTYSTLKVQPAELEDSGVYFCASSQARDQPQHFGDGTRLSIL.